This T cell receptor beta chain was sequenced in a study of control samples from healthy donors and cancer patients. There are 16 residues in the CDR3. CDR1 SGHDN and CDR2 FVKESK come from the germline V gene. V lost 3 bases, J lost 2 bases, and 6 bases stayed unmatched. Here immunoSEQ multiplex PCR was the method, and the copy in TCRdb shows in-frame clones only, minus some. The sample lists about 150,000 clones, around 90% occurring once. The material sequenced was blood. This TCR came from a woman aged 25-40 years in good health. J is TRBJ2-7 and V is TRBV14; 11 bases line up with TRBD1. The CDR3 coding sequence is TGTGCCAGCAGCCAGACCCCGGGACAGGGGGCCTACGAGCAGTACTTC. Translation: CASSQTPGQGAYEQYF.